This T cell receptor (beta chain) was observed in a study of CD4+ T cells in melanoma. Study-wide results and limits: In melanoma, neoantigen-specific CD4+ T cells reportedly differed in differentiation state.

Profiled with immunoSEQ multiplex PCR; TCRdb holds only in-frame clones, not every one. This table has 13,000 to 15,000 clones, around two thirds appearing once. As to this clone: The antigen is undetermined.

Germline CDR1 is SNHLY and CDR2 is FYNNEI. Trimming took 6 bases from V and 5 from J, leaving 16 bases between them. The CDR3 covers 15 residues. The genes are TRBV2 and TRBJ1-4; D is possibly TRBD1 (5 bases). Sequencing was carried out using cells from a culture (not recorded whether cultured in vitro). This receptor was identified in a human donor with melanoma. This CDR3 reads CASRAGGGKNEKLFF. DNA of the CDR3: TGTGCCAGCAGGGCAGGCGGGGGTAAGAATGAAAAACTGTTTTTT.